These 5 T cell receptor beta chains were sequenced from one sample in a study of a mutant IDH1 vaccine in newly diagnosed glioma (dated by TCRdb to the early 2020s). The time point label corresponds to: week 11, during vaccination. A 20-mer mutant IDH1 peptide at 300 micrograms in Montanide made up each vaccine dose, which was injected subcutaneously together with topical imiquimod. These receptors have no known antigen. The protocol used for the library was the immunoSEQ multiplex PCR assay. TCRdb retrieved this table from immuneACCESS and kept in-frame rearrangements only. Not all clones are present; in checked studies, unresolved V genes account for under half, and no reason is known for the remainder. Across this sample there are approximately 36,000 clones, with 80% seen only once. Approximately 15% of the sample is in the top ten clones. The sequencing here drew on peripheral blood mononuclear cells (PBMCs), taken from a glioma patient whose treatment included an IDH1 peptide vaccine. These receptors all come from a woman aged 25 to 39 with glioma. Some clones in this sample may be carry-over from other donors' samples.

CDR3 bases: TGCGCCAGCAGCTTGGGTGGGAGCACAGATACGCAGTATTTT. It is translated as CASSLGGSTDTQYF. The rearrangement uses TRBV5-1 and TRBJ2-3; D is ambiguous. CDR1 and CDR2 from the germline V gene are SGHRS and YFSETQ. The CDR3 spans 14 residues. V was pared by 0 bases and J by 0 bases, with 5 bases between.

The rearrangement joins TRBV19 to TRBJ2-1, with 10 bases fitting TRBD2. In germline, CDR1 is LNHDA, CDR2 SQIVND (reference sequence). The V segment lost 5 bases and the J segment 4 bases; nucleotides outside the gene matches: 14. This CDR3 has 18 amino acids. CDR3 in amino acids: CASSSIWLAGDSYNEQFF. In DNA form, the CDR3 reads TGTGCCAGTAGTTCAATATGGCTAGCGGGAGACTCATACAATGAGCAGTTCTTC.

V usage is TRBV11-2 and J usage is TRBJ2-7; 9 bases agree with TRBD1. The CDR3 is made up of 14 amino acids. Trimming cost V 5 bases and J 5 bases; bases outside gene matches: 7. The germline V gene encodes CDR1 SGHAT and CDR2 FQNNGV. This CDR3 reads CASSPGQGRHEQYF. CDR3 nucleotide sequence: TGTGCCAGCAGCCCGGGACAGGGTAGGCACGAGCAGTACTTC.

In this sample, this clone turned up once. The chain has TRBV27 and TRBJ2-2, with 8 bases fitting TRBD1. Germline CDR1 is MNHEY and CDR2 is SMNVEV (reference sequence). This CDR3 contains 15 residues. V was pared by 2 bases and J by 4 bases, with 3 bases of the junction left unmatched. This CDR3 reads CASSLQGASTGELFF. CDR3 bases: TGTGCCAGCAGTTTACAGGGGGCGAGCACCGGGGAGCTGTTTTTT.

This clone was picked up one time. The gene calls are TRBV5-5 and TRBJ1-6, with D possibly being TRBD1 (5 bases). The CDR3 runs 19 residues. CDR1 SGHKS and CDR2 YYEKEE come from the germline V gene (reference sequence). Trimming removed 4 bases from V and 0 bases from J, with 20 bases in between. CDR3 sequence: CASSLEGRRRSSYNSPLHF. As DNA, the CDR3 is TGTGCCAGCAGCCTGGAGGGACGACGTAGGAGCTCCTATAATTCACCCCTCCACTTT.